Each of the 18 T cell receptor beta chains below was sequenced from the same sample in a study of blood T cell repertoires in COVID-19. Clones were read by immunoSEQ multiplex PCR, and TCRdb kept only the in-frame ones, dropping some. Altogether 55,000 to 80,000 clones are present, about 90% being singletons, with the ten largest covering about 12%. Sequenced input: peripheral blood. These receptors all stem from a human donor in a cohort sampled during active COVID-19.

The rearrangement links TRBV6-8 to TRBJ2-2; D is unresolved. Germline V gene sequence: CDR1 MNHGY, CDR2 SAAAGT. The CDR3 has 18 amino acids. The V and J ends lost 2 bases and 0 bases respectively, with 16 bases between them. CDR3 region: CASSYLRFEPANTGELFF. CDR3 DNA: TGTGCCAGCAGTTACCTACGATTCGAGCCGGCGAACACCGGGGAGCTGTTTTTT.

The rearrangement uses TRBV10-3 and TRBJ2-2, with 7 bases identical to TRBD1. V lost 0 bases and J lost 6; bases outside the gene matches: 1. The CDR3 has 14 residues. The germline V gene has CDR1 ENHRY and CDR2 SYGVKD. The CDR3 loop is CAISESQGAGELFF. The CDR3 DNA follows: TGTGCCATCAGTGAGTCGCAGGGGGCCGGGGAGCTGTTTTTT.

V is TRBV5-1 and J is TRBJ2-3, with 7 nucleotides matching TRBD1. Germline CDR1 is SGHRS and CDR2 is YFSETQ. Trimming took 0 bases from V and 6 from J; bases not matched to a gene: 4. CDR3 length: 14 residues. The CDR3 sequence is CASSLGQGWDTQYF. The CDR3 nucleotides are TGCGCCAGCAGCTTGGGACAGGGATGGGATACGCAGTATTTT.

This chain connects TRBV19 to TRBJ2-1; no definite D call. This CDR3 comprises 12 residues. The germline gives CDR1 LNHDA, CDR2 SQIVND (reference sequence). V was clipped by 2 bases and J by 9 bases, with 8 bases between them. The CDR3 DNA sequence: TGTGCCAGTAGTATACGGCAGGCTGAGCAGTTCTTC. It yields the protein CASSIRQAEQFF.

The genes are TRBV5-4 and TRBJ2-7, with no clear D. Trimming shortened V by 0 bases and J by 3 bases, and 4 bases separated the two germline ends. CDR1 SGHNT and CDR2 YYREEE come from the germline V gene (reference sequence). This CDR3 region has 12 residues. CDR3 nucleotides: TGTGCCAGCAGCTTGGACGGCTACGAGCAGTACTTC. This translates into CASSLDGYEQYF. Full variable domain (missing parts from reference TRBV5-4 and TRBJ2-7): ETGVTQSPTHLIKTRGQQVTLRCSSQSGHNTVSWYQQALGQGPQFIFQYYREEENGRGNFPPRFSGLQFPNYSSELNVNALELDDSALYLCASSLDGYEQYFGPGTRLTVT.

V is TRBV19 and J is TRBJ1-2, with TRBD1 identical over 9 bases. This CDR3 is built from 14 residues. J lost 4 bases, V lost 9 bases, and 9 bases had no gene match. CDR1 is LNHDA, CDR2 SQIVND, per germline (reference sequence). The CDR3 reads CASVNRGRAYGYTF. DNA for the CDR3: TGTGCCAGCGTAAACAGGGGGCGCGCCTATGGCTACACCTTC.

This chain uses TRBV18 with TRBJ2-1; the D gene is possibly TRBD1 (5 bases). Trimming took 4 bases from V and 4 from J, leaving 20 bases between them. Germline values: CDR1 KGHSH, CDR2 LQKENI. This CDR3 has 17 residues. The CDR3 is CASSRETGTRRYNEQFF. As DNA, the CDR3 is TGTGCCAGCTCACGCGAAACAGGAACCAGGCGGTACAATGAGCAGTTCTTC.

V gene TRBV5-6 combines with J gene TRBJ1-2; D remains unclear. V gave up 0 bases and J gave up 0 bases, with 6 bases separating them. The CDR3 has 14 residues. Germline CDR1 is SGHDT and CDR2 is YYEEEE. CDR3 sequence (DNA): TGTGCCAGCAGCTTGGTGCAGACTAACTATGGCTACACCTTC. Amino acids: CASSLVQTNYGYTF.

This chain uses TRBV19 with TRBJ2-7; possibly TRBD1 for D (5 bases). Germline assignment: CDR1 LNHDA and CDR2 SQIVND (reference sequence). Trimming removed 1 base at V and 3 bases at J, with 10 bases between. This CDR3 has 14 amino acids. Written as DNA, the CDR3 is TGTGCCAGTAGTATAGCCAGGGAAAACTACGAGCAGTACTTC. Protein product: CASSIARENYEQYF. Filled out from reference TRBV19 and TRBJ2-7, the complete variable domain reads DGGITQSPKYLFRKEGQNVTLSCEQNLNHDAMYWYRQDPGQGLRLIYYSQIVNDFQKGDIAEGYSVSREKKESFPLTVTSAQKNPTAFYLCASSIARENYEQYFGPGTRLTVT.

The chain is built from TRBV12-3 or TRBV12-4 and TRBJ2-2, with no clear D. This CDR3 spans 12 amino acids. V shed 6 bases and J shed 1 base, with 3 bases lying between them. CDR3 sequence reads: CASRLNTGELFF. CDR3 bases: TGTGCCAGCAGACTGAACACCGGGGAGCTGTTTTTT.

This chain uses TRBV29-1 with TRBJ1-2, with 9 bases that match TRBD1. This CDR3 contains 14 residues. Germline CDR1 is SQVTM and CDR2 is ANQGSEA. Germline trimming cut 4 bases from V and 1 base from J; bases unmatched to any gene: 4. The CDR3 nucleotides are TGCAGCGTTGGGGGGACAGGGATTAACTATGGCTACACCTTC. Translated, it gives CSVGGTGINYGYTF.

This clone came up a few times. The V call is TRBV5-6, the J call TRBJ1-5; possibly TRBD1 for D (5 bases). V was trimmed by 4 bases and J by 2 bases, leaving 13 bases between them. Germline CDR1 is SGHDT and CDR2 is YYEEEE. The CDR3 length is 15 residues. In DNA form, the CDR3 reads TGTGCCAGCAGCAGCGATCGGGGGGGCAATCAGCCCCAGCATTTT. Protein product: CASSSDRGGNQPQHF.

The rearrangement links TRBV3-1 (or the pseudogene TRBV3-2) to TRBJ2-7, with TRBD1 matching 8 bases. Germline lookup yields CDR1 LGHDT and CDR2 YNNKEL (reference sequence). The junction had 8 bases not matched to a gene; V was cut back by 1 base and J by 9 bases. This CDR3 spans 14 amino acids. As DNA, the CDR3 is TGTGCCAGCAGCCAAGTTGCAGGGGGCGCCGCGCAGTACTTC. Translated: CASSQVAGGAAQYF.

This chain links TRBV7-9 with TRBJ1-1; TRBD1 matches 10 bases. The germline V gene has CDR1 SEHNR and CDR2 FQNEAQ (reference sequence). V shed 4 bases and J 4 bases; nucleotides not matched to a gene: 0. The CDR3 loop spans 13 amino acids. DNA of the CDR3: TGTGCCAGCAGCTGGACAGGGGGCACTGAAGCTTTCTTT. Protein product: CASSWTGGTEAFF.

V gene TRBV7-6 combines with J gene TRBJ2-3; D perhaps matches TRBD2 (5 bases). From germline, CDR1 is SGHVS and CDR2 FNYEAQ. The CDR3 is 16 amino acids. Trimming shortened V by 2 bases and J by 0 bases, and 12 bases separated the two germline ends. The CDR3 DNA sequence: TGTGCCAGCAGCTTAAGGTCTAGCACTAGCACAGATACGCAGTATTTT. Protein sequence: CASSLRSSTSTDTQYF.

This clone is labeled medium-sized. The chain carries TRBV2 and TRBJ1-5; unclear D gene. V lost 6 bases, J lost 9 bases, and 15 bases lay in between. CDR3 size: 13 residues. Germline V CDR1 and CDR2: SNHLY, FYNNEI. The CDR3 loop reads CASSETSPGPQHF. CDR3 coding DNA: TGTGCCAGCAGCGAAACCTCCCCAGGGCCCCAGCATTTT.

The gene calls are TRBV19 and TRBJ1-1; no clear D. Trimming left V 3 bases short and J 2 bases short, with 13 bases between. Germline V gives CDR1 LNHDA, CDR2 SQIVND (reference sequence). The CDR3 sequence is 15 residues long. In DNA, the CDR3 is TGTGCCAGTAGTATGGCCAGCGGGGTAAACACTGAAGCTTTCTTT. Translated, it gives CASSMASGVNTEAFF.

V is TRBV25-1 and J is TRBJ2-3; TRBD2 matches 8 bases. The CDR3 sequence is 16 residues long. Germline V gene data show CDR1 as MGHDK and CDR2 as SYGVNS. V lost 2 bases to trimming and J lost 5 bases; unmatched junction nucleotides: 9. CDR3 coding DNA: TGTGCCAGCAGTGAAGGGGCGGGGGGTCGTCTAGATACGCAGTATTTT. Translating it yields CASSEGAGGRLDTQYF.